This T cell receptor beta chain comes out of a study of blood T cell repertoires in COVID-19. TCRdb's copy holds only in-frame clones and misses some; the assay was immunoSEQ multiplex PCR. The sample includes some 190,000 clones, approximately 85% seen only once; the top ten take about 3.3%. V gave up 4 bases and J gave up 7 bases; unmatched junction bases: 10. CDR3 length equals 16 residues. Germline-derived CDR1 and CDR2 are MNHEY and SVGAGI. The rearrangement joins TRBV6-5 to TRBJ2-2, with TRBD2 identical over 9 bases. This TCR was sampled from a man aged 60 to 69 with acute or convalescent COVID-19. The sequenced sample consisted of peripheral blood. CDR3 nucleotide sequence: TGTGCCAGCAGTTGGGCCGGGACTAGCTTCAGCGGGGAGCTGTTTTTT. This codes for CASSWAGTSFSGELFF.